This TCR beta chain was sequenced in a study of blood T cell repertoires in COVID-19. Trimming shortened V by 4 bases and J by 1 base, and 11 bases separated the two germline ends. The CDR3 runs to 15 residues. The germline CDR1 and CDR2 sequences are SNHLY and FYNNEI. Clones were read by immunoSEQ multiplex PCR, and TCRdb kept only the in-frame ones, dropping some. This repertoire shows tens of thousands of clones, approximately 80% found once; its top ten account for about 25%. The rearrangement joins TRBV2 to TRBJ2-4; the D gene is possibly TRBD2 (6 bases). The receptor was derived from a man aged 65 to 79 with active COVID-19. The sample comprised peripheral blood. Here the CDR3 DNA reads TGTGCCAGCAGTGGTCTAGGAGGGGCCAAAAACATTCAGTACTTC. This codes for CASSGLGGAKNIQYF.